The 13 T cell receptor beta chains given below trace back to one sample, sequenced in a study of vaccination effects on CD4 cells after COVID-19 (dated by TCRdb to the early 2020s). The library was prepared using the immunoSEQ multiplex PCR assay. TCRdb re-hosts the immuneACCESS table, in-frame sequences only. Its copies lack some clones; in the studies checked, an unresolved V gene accounts for under half of them, and the cause for the rest is not known. Recorded for this sample are about 45,000 clones; under 80% of them occurred a single time. The ten biggest clones cover roughly 30% of the sample. No antigen is known for these receptors. To identify antigen-specific CD4+ T cell clonotypes by their expansion, the ViraFEST assay first stimulated PBMC with viral peptide pools and then applied TCR sequencing. After less than 13 days of culture, CD4+ T cells were isolated with the EasySep CD4+ T cell isolation kit. Convalescent patients had PCR-confirmed SARS-CoV-2 infection between March and December 2020, before Alpha, Beta and Delta variants emerged in the United States.

Sequenced here: CD4+ T cells from PBMCs cultured with a peptide pool, sampled before COVID-19 vaccination. The receptors derive from a human donor who had a prior SARS-CoV-2 infection.

The chain has TRBV7-8 and TRBJ1-2; D gene ambiguous. This CDR3 has 15 residues. Germline V gene sequence: CDR1 SGHVS, CDR2 FQNEAQ. V gave up 1 base and J gave up 5 bases, with 14 bases separating them. CDR3 residues: CASSLGLRKGYGYTF. The CDR3 DNA is TGTGCCAGCAGCTTAGGTCTTCGAAAGGGTTATGGCTACACCTTC.

V gene TRBV10-3 combines with J gene TRBJ2-4; a possible D gene is TRBD2 (6 bases). The length of the CDR3 is 12 residues. CDR1 and CDR2 (germline): ENHRY, SYGVKD. The ends were cut back, 8 bases at V and 8 bases at J, with 13 bases in the middle. CDR3 sequence: CAIARDSDIQYF. In DNA, the CDR3 is TGTGCCATCGCACGGGACTCGGACATTCAGTACTTC.

This clone appeared a single time. This sequence joins TRBV10-3 and TRBJ2-3; TRBD2 aligns across 12 bases. Germline CDR1 and CDR2: ENHRY and SYGVKD. The length of the CDR3 is 16 residues. The ends lost 3 bases at V and 0 bases at J; junction bases unmatched: 1. The CDR3 DNA follows: TGTGCCATCAGTGAAGGACTAGCGGGGAGCACAGATACGCAGTATTTT. It translates to CAISEGLAGSTDTQYF.

The genes are TRBV5-1 and TRBJ1-1, with D perhaps matching TRBD1 (6 bases). V was shortened by 5 bases and J by 6 bases, with 14 bases between the two germline ends. The length of the CDR3 is 13 residues. CDR1 is SGHRS and CDR2 is YFSETQ in the germline V gene. DNA for the CDR3: TGCGCCAGCAGGGGACAAGGCTCGTCTGAAGCTTTCTTT. Translating gives CASRGQGSSEAFF. Full variable domain (missing parts from reference TRBV5-1 and TRBJ1-1): KAGVTQTPRYLIKTRGQQVTLSCSPISGHRSVSWYQQTPGQGLQFLFEYFSETQRNKGNFPGRFSGRQFSNSRSEMNVSTLELGDSALYLCASRGQGSSEAFFGQGTRLTVV.

V usage is TRBV6-5 and J usage is TRBJ2-5; 7 bases line up with TRBD1. The CDR3 has 14 amino acids. Germline V gene lookup returns CDR1 MNHEY and CDR2 SVGAGI. Trimming at V came to 8 bases and at J to 5 bases, leaving 11 bases not matched to a gene. The CDR3 sequence is CASRRGPRDETQYF. The DNA of the CDR3 is TGTGCCAGCCGTAGGGGGCCACGGGACGAGACCCAGTACTTC.

The chain joins TRBV5-1 to TRBJ2-1, with 9 bases fitting TRBD2. The junction had 17 bases not matched to a gene; V was cut back by 4 bases and J by 0 bases. Germline V lookup: CDR1 SGHRS, CDR2 YFSETQ. The CDR3 extends over 20 amino acids. DNA for the CDR3: TGCGCCAGCAGCGCGATTGCTGGCGGGGGGGGTACTAGCTCCTACAATGAGCAGTTCTTC. Its translation is CASSAIAGGGGTSSYNEQFF.

In its sample, this clone was seen once. The rearrangement uses TRBV2 and TRBJ2-7; 7 nucleotides match TRBD2. After removal of 8 bases from V and 5 bases from J, the junction contained 12 bases not matched to a gene. The germline V gene encodes CDR1 SNHLY and CDR2 FYNNEI. This CDR3 contains 14 residues. In DNA, the CDR3 is TGTGCCAGCGCAAGGGGAGGGTTCGTCGACGAGCAGTACTTC. Translating it yields CASARGGFVDEQYF.

The chain carries TRBV2 and TRBJ1-6, with TRBD1 identical over 7 bases. The CDR3 length is 13 residues. Germline V CDR1 and CDR2: SNHLY, FYNNEI. V shed 8 bases and J 6 bases; nucleotides not matched to a gene: 4. CDR3 in amino acids: CASGGQPNSPLHF. The CDR3 DNA is TGTGCCAGCGGGGGACAGCCTAATTCACCCCTCCACTTT.

The chain joins TRBV10-3 to TRBJ1-2, with a possible D match to TRBD1 (5 bases). The CDR3 runs to 14 residues. The germline V gene has CDR1 ENHRY and CDR2 SYGVKD. V was cut by 4 bases and J by 8 bases, with 17 bases left in between. The CDR3 DNA is TGTGCCATCAGTGTCGGGGCGACGCCCAAGGGCTACACCTTC. Amino acid sequence: CAISVGATPKGYTF.

The chain employs TRBV5-4 and TRBJ2-7; 8 nucleotides match TRBD1. This CDR3 comprises 14 residues. J was trimmed by 5 bases and V by 4 bases; bases with no gene match: 8. Looked up from germline, CDR1 is SGHNT and CDR2 is YYREEE (reference sequence). CDR3 sequence: CASSPDRANDEQYF. The CDR3 DNA reads TGTGCCAGCAGCCCGGACAGGGCCAACGACGAGCAGTACTTC.

This clone was detected a few times. The genes are TRBV6-4 and TRBJ1-1; D not certain. The length of the CDR3 is 13 residues. Between the trimmed V and J ends, which lost 4 bases and 6 bases, there was a span of 12 bases. Germline-derived CDR1 and CDR2 are MRHNA and SNTAGT. For the CDR3, the DNA is TGTGCCAGCAGTGCGAATTGGTACTCTGAAGCTTTCTTT. Translation: CASSANWYSEAFF.

The chain combines TRBV19 with TRBJ1-1; tentative D call: TRBD1 (5 bases). Trimming stripped 2 bases from V and 1 base from J, with 14 bases between. This CDR3 has 16 residues. CDR1 is LNHDA and CDR2 is SQIVND in the germline V gene (reference sequence). The chain's CDR3 is CASSIRKGRGNTEAFF. CDR3 nucleotide sequence: TGTGCCAGTAGTATAAGGAAGGGACGGGGGAACACTGAAGCTTTCTTT.

The genes are TRBV5-4 and TRBJ2-7; 11 nucleotides agree with TRBD2. V lost 3 bases, J lost 2 bases, and 7 bases stayed unmatched. The CDR3 runs to 16 residues. Germline V CDR1 and CDR2: SGHNT, YYREEE (reference sequence). CDR3 coding DNA: TGTGCCAGCAGCTCCCGACTAGCGGGATCCGCCTACGAGCAGTACTTC. As protein: CASSSRLAGSAYEQYF.